Sequencing of this T cell receptor beta chain was carried out in a study of regulatory T cells in long-lasting Graves disease. Overall study: Duration of antithyroid drug therapy among newly diagnosed Graves' patients was under 3 months.

The time point: newly diagnosed GD, antithyroid drugs for less than 3 months. PBMC RNA was the source of the TCR library. This clonotype was counted many times. Its antigen remains unidentified. Study-wide points: Persistent patients shared fewer than 3,500 public clonotypes among themselves. Newly diagnosed patients shared fewer, at nearly 1,000. The small sample size may have reduced accuracy.

iRepertoire HTBI primers and Arm-PCR of CDR3 regions built TCR beta libraries. In TCRdb, the multiplex PCR reads were re-called with MiXCR into one record per CDR3 protein. The data show approximately 350,000 distinct CDR3 sequences, approximately 16% seen once. This CDR3 spans 14 amino acids. Trimming cost V 5 bases and J 7 bases, with 12 bases left between them. The same data also contributed to another study, on T cells in Graves' hyperthyroidism and ophthalmopathy. That work contributes: A first-round RT-PCR of the TCR CDR3 used the HTBI primer set.

The TCR originated in a man between 35 and 55 years old with Graves disease. This chain uses TRBV12-3 or TRBV12-4 with TRBJ1-6, with D perhaps TRBD1 (6 bases). The material sequenced was peripheral blood mononuclear cells (PBMCs), taken at new diagnosis, from a patient treated with antithyroid drugs. CDR3 sequence (DNA): TGTGCCAGCAGTGGCCCGGGACAAAATTCACCCCTCCACTTT. Translated, it gives CASSGPGQNSPLHF.